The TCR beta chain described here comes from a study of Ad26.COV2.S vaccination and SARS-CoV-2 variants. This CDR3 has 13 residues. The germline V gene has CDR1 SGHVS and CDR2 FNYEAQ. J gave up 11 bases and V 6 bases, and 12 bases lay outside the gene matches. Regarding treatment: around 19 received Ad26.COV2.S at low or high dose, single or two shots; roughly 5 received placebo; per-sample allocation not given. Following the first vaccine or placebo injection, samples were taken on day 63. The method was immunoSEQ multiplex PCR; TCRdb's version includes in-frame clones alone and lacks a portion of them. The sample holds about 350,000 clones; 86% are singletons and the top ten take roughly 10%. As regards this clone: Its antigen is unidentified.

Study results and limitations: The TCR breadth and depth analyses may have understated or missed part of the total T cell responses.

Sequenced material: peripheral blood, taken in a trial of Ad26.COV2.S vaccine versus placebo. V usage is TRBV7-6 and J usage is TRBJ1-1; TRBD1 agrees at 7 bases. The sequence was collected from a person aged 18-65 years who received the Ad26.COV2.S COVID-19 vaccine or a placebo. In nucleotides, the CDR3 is TGTGCCAGCAGTCCTACAGGGGCCTCGGAGGCTTTCTTT. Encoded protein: CASSPTGASEAFF.